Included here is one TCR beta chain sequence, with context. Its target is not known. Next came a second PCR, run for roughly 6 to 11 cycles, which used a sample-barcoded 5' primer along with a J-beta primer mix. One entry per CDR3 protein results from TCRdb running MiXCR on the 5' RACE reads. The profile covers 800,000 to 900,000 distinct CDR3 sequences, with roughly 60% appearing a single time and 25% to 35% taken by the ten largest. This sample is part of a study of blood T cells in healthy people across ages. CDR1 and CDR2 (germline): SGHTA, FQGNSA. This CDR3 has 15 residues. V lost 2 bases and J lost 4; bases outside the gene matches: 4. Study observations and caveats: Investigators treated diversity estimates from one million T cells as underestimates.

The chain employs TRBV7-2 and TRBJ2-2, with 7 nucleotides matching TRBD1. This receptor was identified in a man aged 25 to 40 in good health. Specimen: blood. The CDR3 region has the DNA TGTGCCAGCAGCTTACCCCAGGGGGTCACCGGGGAGCTGTTTTTT. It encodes CASSLPQGVTGELFF.